The following is a T cell receptor (beta chain) sequence with its context. Its antigen remains unknown. The data are from a study of cytomegalovirus exposure and HLA in healthy donors. Looking at the study overall: The use of the same platform for the 90 to 150 validation repertoires and the roughly 730 first-cohort repertoires was reported by a later analysis. Overall study findings and caveats: A later analysis found first-cohort TCR clusters tended to co-occur in the approximately 120 validation repertoires. Most observed TCR sequences were rare, whereas some public TCRs were detected in many donors. A list of around 160 TCR beta chains associated with cytomegalovirus was given.

The CDR3 is 15 residues long. The V end was cut by 1 base, the J end by 0 bases, with 8 bases between. The germline gives CDR1 SGHRS, CDR2 YFSETQ. The protocol was immunoSEQ multiplex PCR, while the TCRdb copy is restricted to in-frame clones and leaves out a portion. This sample has 45,000 to 65,000 clones, with 93% found just once. The rearrangement uses TRBV5-1 and TRBJ1-5; perhaps TRBD1 as D (6 bases). The sequencing sample was made of PBMCs. The clonotype originates from a woman aged 18-29 years in good health and CMV-seropositive. CDR3 loop: CASSLRGGSNQPQHF. The CDR3 DNA reads as TGCGCCAGCAGCTTGAGGGGGGGTAGCAATCAGCCCCAGCATTTT.